This TCR beta chain was recovered during a study of blood T cell repertoires in COVID-19. Background on the study: The United States, Italy and Spain were the sources of the acute and convalescent COVID-19 samples.

The V and J ends lost 4 bases and 5 bases respectively, with 15 bases between them. This CDR3 has 15 amino acids. CDR1 is MGHRA and CDR2 is YSYEKL in the germline V gene. As processed by the authors: Amplified reference gene primers provided the basis for estimating nucleated cell counts. TCRdb keeps only in-frame clones here, not all; method: immunoSEQ multiplex PCR. The DNA was the basis for D and trimming; V, J and clone size are from that table. The repertoire consists of approximately 240,000 clones, with roughly 80% occurring once and the leading ten covering approximately 4.9%. The genes are TRBV4-1 and TRBJ1-5; D possibly corresponds to TRBD1 (6 bases). The sample taken for sequencing was peripheral blood. This TCR derives from a woman older than 75 with active or convalescent COVID-19. The CDR3 region is CASSRAGVSDQPQHF. The CDR3 DNA sequence: TGCGCCAGCAGCCGTGCAGGGGTTTCGGATCAGCCCCAGCATTTT.